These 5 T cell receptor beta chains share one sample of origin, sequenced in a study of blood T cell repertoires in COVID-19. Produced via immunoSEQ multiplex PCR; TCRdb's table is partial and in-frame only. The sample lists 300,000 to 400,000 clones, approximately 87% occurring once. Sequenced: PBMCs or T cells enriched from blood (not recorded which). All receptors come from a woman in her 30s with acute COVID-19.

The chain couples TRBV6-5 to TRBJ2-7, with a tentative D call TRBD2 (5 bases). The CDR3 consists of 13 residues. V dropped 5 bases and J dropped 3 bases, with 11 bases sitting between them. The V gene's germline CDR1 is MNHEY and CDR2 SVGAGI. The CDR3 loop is CASSRRRGYEQYF. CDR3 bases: TGTGCCAGCAGTAGGAGACGGGGCTACGAGCAGTACTTC.

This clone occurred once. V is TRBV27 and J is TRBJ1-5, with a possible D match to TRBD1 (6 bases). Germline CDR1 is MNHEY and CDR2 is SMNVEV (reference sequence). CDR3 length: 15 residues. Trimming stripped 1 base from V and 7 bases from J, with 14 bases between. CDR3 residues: CASSLLSGGLQPQHF. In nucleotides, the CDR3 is TGTGCCAGCAGTTTATTATCTGGGGGCTTACAGCCCCAGCATTTT.

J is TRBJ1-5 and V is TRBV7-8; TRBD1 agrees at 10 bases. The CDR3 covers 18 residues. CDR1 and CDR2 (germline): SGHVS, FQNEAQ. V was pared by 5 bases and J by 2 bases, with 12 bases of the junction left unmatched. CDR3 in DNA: TGTGCCAGCAGCCCCGCCCGACAGGGGGCGAGCGGCAATCAGCCCCAGCATTTT. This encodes CASSPARQGASGNQPQHF.

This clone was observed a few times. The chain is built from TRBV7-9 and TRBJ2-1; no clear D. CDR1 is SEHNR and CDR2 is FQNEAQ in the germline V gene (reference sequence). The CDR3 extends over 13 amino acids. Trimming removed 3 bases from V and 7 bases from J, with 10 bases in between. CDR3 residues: CASSFKPENEQFF. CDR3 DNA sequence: TGTGCCAGCAGCTTTAAGCCGGAGAATGAGCAGTTCTTC. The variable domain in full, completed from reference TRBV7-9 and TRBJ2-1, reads DTGVSQNPRHKITKRGQNVTFRCDPISEHNRLYWYRQTLGQGPEFLTYFQNEAQLEKSRLLSDRFSAERPKGSFSTLEIQRTEQGDSAMYLCASSFKPENEQFFGPGTRLTVL.

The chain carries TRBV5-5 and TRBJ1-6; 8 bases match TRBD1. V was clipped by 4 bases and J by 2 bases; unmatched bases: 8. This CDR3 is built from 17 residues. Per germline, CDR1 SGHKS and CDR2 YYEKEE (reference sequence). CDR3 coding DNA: TGTGCCAGCAGCCCCTTAGAGACAGGGGCCTATAATTCACCCCTCCACTTT. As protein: CASSPLETGAYNSPLHF.